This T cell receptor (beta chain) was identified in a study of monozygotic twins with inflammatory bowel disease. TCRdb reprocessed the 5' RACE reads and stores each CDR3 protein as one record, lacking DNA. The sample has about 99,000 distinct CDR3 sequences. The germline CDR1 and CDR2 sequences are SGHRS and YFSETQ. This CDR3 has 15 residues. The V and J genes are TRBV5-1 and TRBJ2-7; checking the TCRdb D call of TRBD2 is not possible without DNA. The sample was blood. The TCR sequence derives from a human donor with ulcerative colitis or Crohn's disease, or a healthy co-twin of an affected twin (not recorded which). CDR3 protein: CASSPREIGSYEQYF.